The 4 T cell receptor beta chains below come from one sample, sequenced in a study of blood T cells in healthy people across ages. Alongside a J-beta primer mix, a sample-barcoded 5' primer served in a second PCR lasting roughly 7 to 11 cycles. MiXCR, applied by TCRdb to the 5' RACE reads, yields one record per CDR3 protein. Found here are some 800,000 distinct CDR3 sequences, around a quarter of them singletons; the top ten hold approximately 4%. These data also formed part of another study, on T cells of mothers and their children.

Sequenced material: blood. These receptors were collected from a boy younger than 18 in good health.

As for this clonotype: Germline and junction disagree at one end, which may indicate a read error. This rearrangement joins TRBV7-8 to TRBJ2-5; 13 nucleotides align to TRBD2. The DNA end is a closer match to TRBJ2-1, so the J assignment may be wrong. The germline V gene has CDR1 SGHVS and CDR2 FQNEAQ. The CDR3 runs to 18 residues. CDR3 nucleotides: TGTGCCAGCAGCCTAGCATGGAGAGGACTAGCGGGGGACAATGAGCAGTTCTTC. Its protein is CASSLAWRGLAGDNEQFF.

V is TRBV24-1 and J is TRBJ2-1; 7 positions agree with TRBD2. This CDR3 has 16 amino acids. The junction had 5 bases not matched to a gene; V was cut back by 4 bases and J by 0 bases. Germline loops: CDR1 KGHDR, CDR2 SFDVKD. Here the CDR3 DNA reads TGTGCCACCAGTGACGCTCGGACTAGCTCCTACAATGAGCAGTTCTTC. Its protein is CATSDARTSSYNEQFF.

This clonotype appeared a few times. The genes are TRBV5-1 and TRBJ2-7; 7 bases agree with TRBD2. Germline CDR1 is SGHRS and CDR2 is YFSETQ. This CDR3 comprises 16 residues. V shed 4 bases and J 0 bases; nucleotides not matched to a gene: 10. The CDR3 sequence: CASSGMLAESSYEQYF. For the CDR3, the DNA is TGCGCCAGCAGCGGGATGCTAGCGGAGAGCTCCTACGAGCAGTACTTC. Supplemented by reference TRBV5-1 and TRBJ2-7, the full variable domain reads KAGVTQTPRYLIKTRGQQVTLSCSPISGHRSVSWYQQTPGQGLQFLFEYFSETQRNKGNFPGRFSGRQFSNSRSEMNVSTLELGDSALYLCASSGMLAESSYEQYFGPGTRLTVT.

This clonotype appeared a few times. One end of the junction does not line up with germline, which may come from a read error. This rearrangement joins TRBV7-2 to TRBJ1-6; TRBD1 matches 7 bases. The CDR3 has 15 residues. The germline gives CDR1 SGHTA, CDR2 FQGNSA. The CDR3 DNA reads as TGTGCCAGCAGCTTAGCCCCAGGGGGTAATTCACCTCTCCACTTT. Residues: CASSLAPGGNSPLHF.